These 8 T cell receptor beta chains were sequenced from one sample in a study of T cell responses to AZD1222 COVID-19 vaccine. The table came from immunoSEQ multiplex PCR; TCRdb's copy has only in-frame clones and leaves some out. The profile covers tens of thousands of clones, with 70% to 90% appearing a single time and approximately 22% taken by the ten largest. The sample here was peripheral blood, taken on day 0 of AZD1222 vaccination. These receptor sequences come from an adult in good health.

V usage is TRBV11-2 and J usage is TRBJ2-3; 7 bases fit TRBD1. The CDR3 length is 18 residues. Trimming removed 6 bases from V and 1 base from J; junction bases left unmatched: 16. CDR1 is SGHAT, CDR2 FQNNGV, per germline. This CDR3 is CASRTNRGSLKGTDTQYF. CDR3 sequence (DNA): TGTGCCAGCAGAACTAACAGGGGATCACTGAAAGGCACAGATACGCAGTATTTT.

This chain uses TRBV7-9 with TRBJ2-7; weak D call: TRBD2 (6 bases). The CDR3 spans 15 residues. Trimming pared 0 bases from V and 5 bases from J, leaving 14 bases between. Germline values: CDR1 SEHNR, CDR2 FQNEAQ (reference sequence). The CDR3 coding sequence is TGTGCCAGCAGCTTAGCCTCTGGCGGGGTCAACGAGCAGTACTTC. Its protein is CASSLASGGVNEQYF.

The chain carries TRBV2 and TRBJ1-5; TRBD1 agrees at 7 bases. V gave up 6 bases and J gave up 5 bases; unmatched junction bases: 10. Germline CDR1 SNHLY, CDR2 FYNNEI. CDR3 length: 15 residues. This chain's CDR3 is CASSPTGAPYQPQHF. The CDR3 DNA follows: TGTGCCAGCAGCCCCACAGGGGCGCCTTATCAGCCCCAGCATTTT. Looking up the rest from reference TRBV2 and TRBJ1-5 gives the full variable domain: EPEVTQTPSHQVTQMGQEVILRCVPISNHLYFYWYRQILGQKVEFLVSFYNNEISEKSEIFDDQFSVERPDGSNFTLKIRSTKLEDSAMYFCASSPTGAPYQPQHFGDGTRLSIL.

This clone was picked up a small number of times. The J gene is TRBJ1-4, the V gene TRBV11-2; D not certain. The length of the CDR3 is 17 residues. Germline lookup yields CDR1 SGHAT and CDR2 FQNNGV. V lost 1 base to trimming and J lost 6 bases, with 18 bases between them. CDR3 in DNA: TGTGCCAGCAGCTTAGTTGGTGTCGGTACGGGGTATGAAAAACTGTTTTTT. This codes for CASSLVGVGTGYEKLFF.

V gene TRBV10-3 combines with J gene TRBJ2-2; 12 nucleotides line up with TRBD1. Germline assignment: CDR1 ENHRY and CDR2 SYGVKD. With 4 bases clipped from V and 2 bases from J, the junction kept 5 bases outside the gene matches. The CDR3 loop spans 17 amino acids. This chain's CDR3 is CAISGDRGLVNTGELFF. DNA of the CDR3: TGTGCCATCAGTGGGGACAGGGGGCTGGTCAACACCGGGGAGCTGTTTTTT.

The J gene is TRBJ2-7, the V gene TRBV29-1; 9 nucleotides align to TRBD1. The ends lost 1 base at V and 6 bases at J; junction bases unmatched: 4. The CDR3 sequence is 13 residues long. The germline V gene encodes CDR1 SQVTM and CDR2 ANQGSEA. CDR3 sequence reads: CSVEVIQGAEQYF. CDR3 DNA: TGCAGCGTTGAAGTCATACAGGGGGCCGAGCAGTACTTC.

The genes are TRBV21-1 and TRBJ2-3; the D segment call TRBD2 is taken from the table without a DNA check. TRBV21-1 is noted as a pseudogene. This CDR3 is built from 19 residues. CDR3 region: CASSKGPEGLAGGTDTQYF. For the CDR3, the DNA is TGTGCCAGCAGCAAAGGGCCGGAGGGACTAGCGGGGGGCACAGATACGCAGTATTTT.

The chain is built from TRBV6-1 and TRBJ2-7, with D perhaps given as TRBD1 or TRBD2 (6 bases each). Germline V gene sequence: CDR1 MNHNS, CDR2 SASEGT. The CDR3 length is 18 residues. V lost 1 base and J 1 base, leaving 20 bases between the germline ends. CDR3 loop: CASSEDRRGPRISYEQYF. The CDR3 DNA follows: TGTGCCAGCAGTGAAGATCGTCGGGGGCCACGAATATCCTACGAGCAGTACTTC.